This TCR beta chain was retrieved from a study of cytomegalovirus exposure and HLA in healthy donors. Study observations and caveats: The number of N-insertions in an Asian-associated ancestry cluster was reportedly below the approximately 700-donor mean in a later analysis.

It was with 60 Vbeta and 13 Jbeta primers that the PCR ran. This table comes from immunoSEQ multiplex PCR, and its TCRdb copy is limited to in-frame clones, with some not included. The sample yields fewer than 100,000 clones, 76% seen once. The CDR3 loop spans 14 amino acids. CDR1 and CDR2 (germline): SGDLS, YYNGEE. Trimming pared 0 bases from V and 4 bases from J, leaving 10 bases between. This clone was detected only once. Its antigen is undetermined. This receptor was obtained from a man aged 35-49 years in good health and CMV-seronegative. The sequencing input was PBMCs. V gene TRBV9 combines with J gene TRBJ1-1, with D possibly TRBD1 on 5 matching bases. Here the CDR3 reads CASSVGRGGTEAFF. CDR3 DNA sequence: TGTGCCAGCAGCGTAGGGAGGGGAGGCACTGAAGCTTTCTTT.